This T cell receptor beta chain was recorded in a study of blood T cell repertoires in COVID-19 (TCRdb year 2020). The study in broad terms: Collaborator samples came from the United States, Italy and Spain and covered acute and convalescent phases of COVID-19. The prospective study material was composed of cDNA or gDNA derived from T cells, B-cell-depleted T cells, or PBMCs. The dataset comprised deeply sampled blood TCRbeta repertoires from subjects exposed to, actively infected with, or recovered from COVID-19. The repertoires were made available in a free public database intended to serve as a resource for research on the immune response to SARS-CoV-2. Samples came from the ongoing ImmuneRACE study (first 160 participants) plus 1,254 subjects from 6 global collaborators. Sample metadata almost always included a de-identified subject ID, COVID-19 status, age in years and sex. Where HLA class I and class II types were available, the types were taken from metadata supplied by the sample provider, not from assay-based typing. Broad study findings and their caveats: Clinical and demographic metadata were provided uncurated, with the amount varying by source and participant.

In the case of this clone: The target of this receptor is not known. Per-nucleotide qualities are absent, and no much larger clonotype sits a single base away.

TCRbeta CDR3 regions were amplified from genomic DNA using the immunoSEQ Assay, a bias-controlled multiplex PCR. On the study's bioinformatics: Nucleated cell counts per sample were estimated from amplification of reference gene primers within the assay. To quantify the absolute abundance of each unique TCRbeta CDR3 rearrangement, sequence reads were collapsed and filtered. For each sample, productive Simpson clonality was calculated as the square root of Simpson's diversity index across productive rearrangements. The source is immuneACCESS, and TCRdb retained only in-frame sequences with V and J called. Part of the clones is not carried over; for the studies checked, unresolved V genes explain less than half of this, and the remainder is unexplained. D and trimming come from the DNA, and the V and J calls and clone size come from that table. The sample profile shows under 300,000 clones; more than 75% of them were found once. The ten largest clones capture roughly 12% of the sample.

Each collaborating institution followed its own protocols to collect whole blood in K2EDTA tubes. Collaborator samples were shipped for TCRbeta analysis as frozen whole blood, isolated PBMCs, or DNA extracted from either sample type. Sequencing was performed on peripheral blood. The clonotype originates from a woman aged 55-69 years with active or convalescent COVID-19.

The CDR3 reads CASSPGQYYEQYF. The DNA sequence reads TGTGCCAGCAGTCCCGGACAGTACTACGAGCAGTACTTC. This chain joins TRBV27 to TRBJ2-7; TRBD1 might be the D gene, on 6 matching bases. V gives up 5 bases and J gives up 3 bases, and the segment between their germline ends measures 11 bases. From the cysteine through the phenylalanine, the CDR3 covers 13 amino acids. The entry retains the CDR3 DNA only, 39 bases that are in frame from base 1. As encoded in the germline V gene (reference sequence), CDR1 is MNHEY while CDR2 is SMNVEV.